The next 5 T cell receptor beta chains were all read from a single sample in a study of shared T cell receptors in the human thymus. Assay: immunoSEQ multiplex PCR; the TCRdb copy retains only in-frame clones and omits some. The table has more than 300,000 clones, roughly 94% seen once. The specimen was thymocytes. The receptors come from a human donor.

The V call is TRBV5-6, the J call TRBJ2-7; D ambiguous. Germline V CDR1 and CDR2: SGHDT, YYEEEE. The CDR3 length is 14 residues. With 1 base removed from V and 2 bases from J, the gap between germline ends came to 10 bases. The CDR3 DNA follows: TGTGCCAGCAGCTTGAGAACGCCTCCCTACGAGCAGTACTTC. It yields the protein CASSLRTPPYEQYF.

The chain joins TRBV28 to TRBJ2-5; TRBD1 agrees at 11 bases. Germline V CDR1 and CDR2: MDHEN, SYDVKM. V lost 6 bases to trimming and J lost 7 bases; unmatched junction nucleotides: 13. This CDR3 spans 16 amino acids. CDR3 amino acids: CASRYSGQGAEGTQYF. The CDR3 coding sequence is TGTGCCAGCAGGTACTCCGGACAGGGGGCGGAAGGGACCCAGTACTTC.

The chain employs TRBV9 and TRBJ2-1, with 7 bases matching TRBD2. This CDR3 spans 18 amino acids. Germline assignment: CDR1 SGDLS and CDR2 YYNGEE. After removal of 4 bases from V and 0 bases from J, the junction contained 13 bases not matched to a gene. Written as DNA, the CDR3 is TGTGCCAGCAGCTCACGCTCCGGGACTACCCCCTCCTACAATGAGCAGTTCTTC. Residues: CASSSRSGTTPSYNEQFF.

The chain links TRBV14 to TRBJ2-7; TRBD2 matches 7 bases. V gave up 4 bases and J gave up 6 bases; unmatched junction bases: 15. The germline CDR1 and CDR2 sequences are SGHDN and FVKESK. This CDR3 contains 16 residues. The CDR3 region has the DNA TGTGCCAGCAGCCCCCTCGTCGTGGGAGGGATGATCGAGCAGTACTTC. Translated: CASSPLVVGGMIEQYF.

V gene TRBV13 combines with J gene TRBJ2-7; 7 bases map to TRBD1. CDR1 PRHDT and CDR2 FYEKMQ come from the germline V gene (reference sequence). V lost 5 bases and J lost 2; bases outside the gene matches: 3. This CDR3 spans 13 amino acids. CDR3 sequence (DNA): TGTGCCAGCAGCCACGGGACAGCCTACGAGCAGTACTTC. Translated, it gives CASSHGTAYEQYF.